The 7 T cell receptor beta chains given below trace back to one sample, sequenced in a study of CD8 T cells in Susac syndrome (dated by TCRdb to about 2019). The library was made by the immunoSEQ multiplex PCR assay. RNA was extracted using the RNeasy kit, and about 0.5 to 1 ug of the RNA was reverse transcribed with random hexamers. TCRdb reran the public reads through fastp at Q25 and MiXCR, keeping productive beta chains. Rows merge per CDR3 protein into single entries with the most common DNA and genes. Within this sample are hundreds of thousands of distinct CDR3 sequences, with around 95% of them counted one time only. The ten largest account for less than 0.095% of the sample. Sequenced input: CD4+ T cells from PBMCs. The source is a human donor with multiple sclerosis.

The chain couples TRBV5-1 to TRBJ2-3, with 11 bases that match TRBD2. The CDR3 is made up of 17 amino acids. CDR1 and CDR2 (germline): SGHRS, YFSETQ. Germline trimming cut 4 bases from V and 2 bases from J; bases unmatched to any gene: 9. The CDR3 nucleotides are TGCGCCAGCAGCCCCCTCCGACTAGCGGGACCCACAGATACGCAGTATTTT. Translating gives CASSPLRLAGPTDTQYF.

The V and J genes are TRBV29-1 and TRBJ1-2, with D tentatively TRBD1 (5 bases). The germline gives CDR1 SQVTM, CDR2 ANQGSEA. The CDR3 runs to 12 residues. The V end was cut by 6 bases, the J end by 4 bases, with 12 bases between. The CDR3 DNA is TGCAGCGTGCGAGGGACTCTCTATGGCTACACCTTC. This gives the protein CSVRGTLYGYTF.

V and J are TRBV6-5 and TRBJ1-1, with 7 bases aligning to TRBD1. Germline CDR1 MNHEY, CDR2 SVGAGI. This CDR3 spans 15 amino acids. V trimming: 7 bases; J trimming: 1 base; junction bases outside the gene matches: 9. As DNA, the CDR3 is TGTGCCAGCACAAGACAGGGAGTGCCGAACACTGAAGCTTTCTTT. Translated, it gives CASTRQGVPNTEAFF.

CDR3 DNA: TGTGCCAGCAGGACGACAGTGATGAACACTGAAGCTTTCTTT. This codes for CASRTTVMNTEAFF. The V and J genes are TRBV2 and TRBJ1-1, with a tentative D call TRBD1 (5 bases). V lost 6 bases and J 0 bases, leaving 11 bases between the germline ends. Looked up from germline, CDR1 is SNHLY and CDR2 is FYNNEI. This CDR3 is built from 14 residues. The full variable domain, completed using reference TRBV2 and TRBJ1-1, is EPEVTQTPSHQVTQMGQEVILRCVPISNHLYFYWYRQILGQKVEFLVSFYNNEISEKSEIFDDQFSVERPDGSNFTLKIRSTKLEDSAMYFCASRTTVMNTEAFFGQGTRLTVV.

The rearrangement joins TRBV28 to TRBJ2-5, with TRBD1 matching over 7 bases. CDR3 length equals 17 residues. In germline, CDR1 is MDHEN, CDR2 SYDVKM. V gave up 5 bases and J gave up 4 bases; unmatched junction bases: 16. CDR3 sequence: CASSTPGTALNGETQYF. The CDR3 DNA follows: TGTGCCAGCAGTACCCCCGGGACAGCGCTCAACGGAGAGACCCAGTACTTC.

The chain links TRBV14 to TRBJ1-2, with D possibly TRBD1 on 6 matching bases. Germline CDR1 is SGHDN and CDR2 is FVKESK. The CDR3 totals 15 residues. V lost 1 base to trimming and J lost 0 bases, with 9 bases between them. The CDR3, as DNA: TGTGCCAGCAGCCAAGCCGGGACACCTAACTATGGCTACACCTTC. Its translation: CASSQAGTPNYGYTF.

V and J are TRBV27 and TRBJ2-5; D gene uncertain. CDR3 length equals 14 residues. V lost 8 bases and J 0 bases, leaving 13 bases between the germline ends. Germline CDR1 is MNHEY and CDR2 is SMNVEV (reference sequence). Here the CDR3 DNA reads TGTGCCAGCCCTAATAAGAGATACCAAGAGACCCAGTACTTC. As protein: CASPNKRYQETQYF.